One and the same sample provided the 13 T cell receptor beta chains below, sequenced in a study of CD8 T cells in ankylosing spondylitis. MiXCR, applied by TCRdb to the 5' RACE reads, yields one record per CDR3 protein. The sample carries some 450,000 distinct CDR3 sequences, about a sixth recorded once. Findings and limits, study-wide: It appeared that ankylosing spondylitis blood was characterized by a TCR beta motif of about 8 highly homologous variants.

Their recognized antigens are unknown. The sample was blood, either unsorted or a sorted T cell fraction (not recorded which). These receptors originate from a male donor with ankylosing spondylitis.

This clonotype came up a few times. The V call is TRBV9, the J call TRBJ2-2, with 14 positions matching TRBD2. Trimming removed 0 bases from V and 7 bases from J; junction bases left unmatched: 8. CDR1 is SGDLS, CDR2 YYNGEE, per germline. The CDR3 length is 18 residues. The chain's CDR3 is CASSVEPGLAGVIGELFF. The CDR3 nucleotides are TGTGCCAGCAGCGTAGAACCGGGACTAGCGGGGGTGATCGGGGAGCTGTTTTTT. The full variable domain, in which reference TRBV9 and TRBJ2-2 provide the parts outside the CDR3, is DSGVTQTPKHLITATGQRVTLRCSPRSGDLSVYWYQQSLDQGLQFLIQYYNGEERAKGNILERFSAQQFPDLHSELNLSSLELGDSALYFCASSVEPGLAGVIGELFFGEGSRLTVL.

The rearrangement joins TRBV27 to TRBJ1-6; D gene ambiguous. The CDR3 is 13 residues long. Germline CDR1 reads MNHEY; CDR2 reads SMNVEV (reference sequence). Trimming pared 8 bases from V and 7 bases from J, leaving 12 bases between. The CDR3 is CASGTHGNSPLHF. CDR3 nucleotide sequence: TGTGCCAGCGGTACACATGGGAATTCACCCCTCCACTTT.

V gene TRBV18 combines with J gene TRBJ2-5; TRBD1 matches at 9 bases. This CDR3 comprises 15 residues. Per germline, CDR1 KGHSH and CDR2 LQKENI. J lost 4 bases, V lost 2 bases, and 5 bases had no gene match. The CDR3 region has the DNA TGTGCCAGCTCACCAGGGACAGGGTTAGGAGAGACCCAGTACTTC. Its translation is CASSPGTGLGETQYF.

This chain joins TRBV6-5 and TRBJ1-2; D is undetermined. The CDR3 length is 14 residues. From germline, CDR1 is MNHEY and CDR2 SVGAGI. V gave up 0 bases and J gave up 5 bases, with 10 bases separating them. The CDR3 spells CASSYSSVWYGYTF. CDR3 nucleotides: TGTGCCAGCAGTTACTCGAGTGTGTGGTATGGCTACACCTTC.

This chain uses TRBV7-3 with TRBJ2-1, with TRBD1 matching 10 bases. The CDR3 is made up of 15 amino acids. V lost 5 bases and J lost 5; bases outside the gene matches: 6. The germline V gene encodes CDR1 SGHTA and CDR2 FQGTGA. The CDR3 loop reads CASSRGGTGDNEQFF. CDR3 DNA: TGTGCCAGCAGCCGGGGGGGGACAGGGGACAATGAGCAGTTCTTC.

This clonotype was seen only a few times. A junction boundary mismatches the germline segment, possibly from a read error. The CDR3: CASSEWGPPTDSTVF. DNA of the CDR3: TGTGCCAGCAGTGAATGGGGGCCCCCCACTGACTCGACAGTCTTC. V is TRBV25-1 and J is TRBJ2-7; the D gene is possibly TRBD1 (6 bases). This CDR3 has 15 amino acids. Germline lookup yields CDR1 MGHDK and CDR2 SYGVNS.

The chain recombines TRBV28 with TRBJ2-7; D is unclear. The germline V and J ends were trimmed by 7 bases and 3 bases, with 16 bases remaining between them. This CDR3 has 14 residues. CDR1 MDHEN and CDR2 SYDVKM come from the germline V gene. The CDR3 protein is CASTPYSTRYEQYF. The DNA for the CDR3 is TGTGCCAGCACCCCGTATTCGACTCGCTACGAGCAGTACTTC.

This clonotype turned up a few times. V and J are TRBV5-1 and TRBJ1-2; D uncertain. This CDR3 spans 13 amino acids. V lost 2 bases, J lost 7 bases, and 12 bases lay in between. In germline, CDR1 is SGHRS, CDR2 YFSETQ. In DNA, the CDR3 is TGCGCCAGCAGCTTTTCCGGGGAAGGTGGCTACACCTTC. Translation: CASSFSGEGGYTF.

This clonotype was seen a handful of times. V gene TRBV27 combines with J gene TRBJ2-1; D call uncertain. Germline V CDR1 and CDR2: MNHEY, SMNVEV (reference sequence). The germline V and J ends were trimmed by 5 bases and 5 bases, with 7 bases remaining between them. The CDR3 totals 12 residues. CDR3 in DNA: TGTGCCAGCAGTCCGCTCAACAATGAGCAGTTCTTC. Protein sequence: CASSPLNNEQFF.

This clonotype showed up just a few times. The gene calls are TRBV20-1 and TRBJ2-5; 7 bases fit TRBD2. CDR3 size: 12 residues. V shed 5 bases, J shed 5 bases, and the junction held 5 bases outside the gene matches. CDR1 and CDR2 from the germline V gene are DFQATT and SNEGSKA (reference sequence). In DNA, the CDR3 is TGCAGTGCTCTAAGCGGGACCGAGACCCAGTACTTC. Protein: CSALSGTETQYF.

The CDR3 nucleotides are TGTGCCAGTGCCCGCGGGCCTCAAGAGACCCAGTACTTC. Protein sequence: CASARGPQETQYF. V is TRBV9 and J is TRBJ2-5; D perhaps matches TRBD2 (5 bases). The CDR3 runs 13 residues. In germline, CDR1 is SGDLS, CDR2 YYNGEE. Trimming cost V 8 bases and J 2 bases, with 13 bases left between them.

V is TRBV4-1 and J is TRBJ1-3; D possibly corresponds to TRBD1 (5 bases). The CDR3 loop spans 18 amino acids. Per germline, CDR1 MGHRA and CDR2 YSYEKL. V shed 2 bases and J shed 3 bases, with 20 bases lying between them. The CDR3 DNA reads as TGCGCCAGCAGCCAAACCTGGGGGTATGACCCGTATGGAAACACCATATATTTT. Residues: CASSQTWGYDPYGNTIYF.

The chain uses TRBV12-3 or TRBV12-4 and TRBJ2-4, with 9 bases aligning to TRBD2. V was pared by 3 bases and J by 6 bases, with 3 bases of the junction left unmatched. The CDR3 totals 14 residues. In nucleotides, the CDR3 is TGTGCCAGCAGTTTGGCGGGGGGGTCAAACATTCAGTACTTC. It is translated as CASSLAGGSNIQYF.